The clone carrying this TCR beta chain was counted ten times or more. As yet, its antigen is unknown. The sample belongs to a study of regulatory T cells in long-lasting Graves disease. Study results and caveats: Public clonotype sharing was higher in persistent than newly diagnosed patients. Favored gene segments in persistent disease were TRBV28, TRBJ1-2 and TRBJ2-5.

Time point of the sample: persistent/refractory GD, antithyroid drugs over 5 years with positive TRAb. With RNA extracted from PBMCs as input, the TCR library was made. By American Thyroid Association guidelines, Graves' disease was diagnosed in the cohort. The CDR3 runs 15 residues. V lost 6 bases and J lost 0, with 9 bases in between. The V gene's germline CDR1 is SNHLY and CDR2 FYNNEI. The TCR beta library used iRepertoire HTBI primers with Arm-PCR amplification of CDR3. As originally analysed: Samples revealed about 63 TRBV and 14 TRBJ segments. TCRdb analysed the multiplex PCR reads with MiXCR anew, one entry per CDR3 protein. The V and J calls were not made by the authors but by TCRdb's processing. The sample includes a few hundred thousand distinct CDR3 sequences, about 25% of them seen just once.

The sample was peripheral blood mononuclear cells (PBMCs), taken when the disease was refractory, from a patient treated with antithyroid drugs. The gene calls are TRBV2 and TRBJ2-6; D gene unclear. The TCR comes from a female donor with Graves disease. The CDR3 loop reads CASSARFSGANVLTF. The CDR3 bases are TGTGCCAGCAGCGCACGATTCTCTGGGGCCAACGTCCTGACTTTC. The full variable domain, with the rest looked up from reference TRBV2 and TRBJ2-6, is EPEVTQTPSHQVTQMGQEVILRCVPISNHLYFYWYRQILGQKVEFLVSFYNNEISEKSEIFDDQFSVERPDGSNFTLKIRSTKLEDSAMYFCASSARFSGANVLTFGAGSRLTVL.